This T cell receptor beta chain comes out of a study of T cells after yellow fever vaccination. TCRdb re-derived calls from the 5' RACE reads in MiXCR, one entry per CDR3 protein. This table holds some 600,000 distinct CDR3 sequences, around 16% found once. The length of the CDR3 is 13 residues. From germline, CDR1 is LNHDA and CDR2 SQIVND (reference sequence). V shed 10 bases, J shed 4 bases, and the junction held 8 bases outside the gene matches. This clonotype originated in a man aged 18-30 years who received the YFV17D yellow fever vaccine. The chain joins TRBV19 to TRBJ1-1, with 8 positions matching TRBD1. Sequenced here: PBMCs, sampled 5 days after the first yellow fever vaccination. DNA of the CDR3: TGTGCCATTTTCGGACAGGGCCTCACTGAAGCTTTCTTT. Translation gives CAIFGQGLTEAFF.